Listed below are T cell receptor beta chains from one sample, sequenced in a study of CD8+CD57+ T cells in acquired aplastic anemia. MiXCR, run by TCRdb on the reads, gives a single entry per CDR3 protein. Of some 190,000 distinct CDR3 sequences detected, 45% to 50% appear once; the ten largest clones hold 2.5% to 3.5%. Sequencing input: sorted CD4+, CD8+, or CD8+CD57+ T cells (not recorded which) from PBMCs. The receptors here all came from a human donor in good health. The CDR3 runs from the conserved cysteine through the conserved F or W. The D gene is left open where the match is weak. Only some rows state a clone size, as once, few, many or a class for expanded clones.

D	V	size	J	DNA	CDR3
NA	TRBV24-1	NA	TRBJ1-1	TGTGCCGTACAGGGTCTGAACACTGAAGCTTTCTTT	CAVQGLNTEAFF
TRBD1	TRBV11-1	NA	TRBJ1-4	TGTGCCAGCAGCCCGTCCCGGGACAGGTCAACTAATGAAAAACTGTTTTTT	CASSPSRDRSTNEKLFF
NA	TRBV11-1	NA	TRBJ2-1	TGTGCCAGCAGCCCCCTCTCGGGGGCCTACTACAATGAGCAGTTCTTC	CASSPLSGAYYNEQFF
TRBD1	TRBV9	many	TRBJ2-2	TGTGCCAGCAGCGTAAAGCGGGACAGGGCGAACACCGGGGAGCTGTTTTTT	CASSVKRDRANTGELFF
NA	TRBV5-1	once	TRBJ2-2	TGCGCCAGCAGCTTGGATGGGAGGAACACCGGGGAGCTGTTTTTT	CASSLDGRNTGELFF
TRBD1	TRBV24-1	NA	TRBJ1-1	TGTGCCACCAGTGATGGGACAGGGGCTGCTTTCTTT	CATSDGTGAAFF
NA	TRBV7-3	NA	TRBJ2-6	TGTGCCAGCAGCCCTGTCTCTGGGGCCAACGTCCTGACTTTC	CASSPVSGANVLTF
TRBD2	TRBV11-2	NA	TRBJ2-7	TGTGCCAGCAGCTTCCCAGGACTAGCGGGAACCTACGAGCAGTACTTC	CASSFPGLAGTYEQYF
NA	TRBV5-1	many	TRBJ2-5	TGCGCCAGCAGCTTGGGGTCAGGACAAGAGACCCAGTACTTC	CASSLGSGQETQYF
NA	TRBV5-8	few	TRBJ2-5	TGTGCCAGCAGCCCCGGCCTGGGGTTCGGGGAGAAAGAGACCCAGTACTTC	CASSPGLGFGEKETQYF
TRBD1	TRBV5-1	many	TRBJ2-7	TGCGCCAGCAGAAAAAACCTCCGGGACAGGGCAGACGAGCAGTACTTC	CASRKNLRDRADEQYF
TRBD2	TRBV9	many	TRBJ2-3	TGTGCCAGCAGCGTAGGGACTAGCGAATACACAGATACGCAGTATTTT	CASSVGTSEYTDTQYF
TRBD1	TRBV20-1	once	TRBJ1-2	TGCAGTGCTAGAGAGGACAGGGGGCCCGGACAAGACTATGGCTACACCTTC	CSAREDRGPGQDYGYTF
NA	TRBV15	NA	TRBJ1-4	TGTGCCACCAGCAGAGCCCCCGGGGGTTTTGAAAAACTGTTTTTT	CATSRAPGGFEKLFF
TRBD1	TRBV19	many	TRBJ2-1	TGTGCCAGTAGAAAACAGGGGAGCTCCTACAATGAGCAGTTCTTC	CASRKQGSSYNEQFF
NA	TRBV10-3	NA	TRBJ2-5	TGTGCCATCAGTACTGACAGGTGGGAGACCCAGTACTTC	CAISTDRWETQYF
TRBD1	TRBV28	NA	TRBJ2-7	TGTGCCAGCGCCGGACAGGTCTACGAGCAGTACTTC	CASAGQVYEQYF
NA	TRBV29-1	NA	TRBJ2-7	TGCAGCGCCAGCAGCTGGTTGGCAGGGTCCTCCTACGAGCAGTACTTC	CSASSWLAGSSYEQYF
NA	TRBV12-3/TRBV12-4	many	TRBJ2-1	TGTGCCAGCAGTTTGGTAGATGAGCAGTTCTTC	CASSLVDEQFF
NA	TRBV6-1	many	TRBJ2-1	TGTGCCACCCGAACCCCCTTGACCAATGAGCAGTTCTTC	CATRTPLTNEQFF
TRBD2	TRBV12-3/TRBV12-4	few	TRBJ2-1	TGTGCCAGCAGTAAACTAGCGGGAGGTTCCCACAATGAGCAGTTCTTC	CASSKLAGGSHNEQFF
TRBD1	TRBV7-2	once	TRBJ1-1	TGTGCCAGCAGCTGGACAGGGGGCGGTGAAGCTTTCTTT	CASSWTGGGEAFF
NA	TRBV20-1	NA	TRBJ1-5	TGCAGTGCTAGCGCCTCAGGGAAGGAAAATCAGCCCCAGCATTTT	CSASASGKENQPQHF
NA	TRBV5-1	many	TRBJ2-2	TGCGCCAGCAGCCCTTTAGCGAACACCGGGGAGCTGTTTTTT	CASSPLANTGELFF
NA	TRBV12-3/TRBV12-4	many	TRBJ2-3	TGTGCCAGCAGTTTACCCACCCACACAGATACGCAGTATTTT	CASSLPTHTDTQYF
NA	TRBV10-1	once	TRBJ2-5	TGCGCCAGCACCAACAGGGAGCGAGAGACCCAGTACTTC	CASTNRERETQYF
TRBD1	TRBV13	NA	TRBJ2-7	TGTGCCAGCAGCCCCTGGACAGGGAAACGCCTTATAGAAAAATCCTACGAGCAGTACTTC	CASSPWTGKRLIEKSYEQYF
NA	TRBV10-3	many	TRBJ2-3	TGTGCCATCAGTGAAAGGGCAGGGGTTTTGACAGATACGCAGTATTTT	CAISERAGVLTDTQYF
NA	TRBV5-1	many	TRBJ1-2	TGCGCCAGCAGCGTGACAGTTGACTATGGCTACACCTTC	CASSVTVDYGYTF
TRBD2	TRBV2	NA	TRBJ2-1	TGTGCCGGCAGTGGGACAGGGGGACTAGCGGGAGAGGATGAGCAGTTCTTC	CAGSGTGGLAGEDEQFF
NA	TRBV19	NA	TRBJ1-1	TGTGCCAGTACTTCAGGGCTGAACACTGAAGCTTTCTTT	CASTSGLNTEAFF
NA	TRBV2	many	TRBJ1-1	TGTGCCAGCAGTGAATCTTGGGTGAACACTGAAGCTTTCTTT	CASSESWVNTEAFF
NA	TRBV20-1	many	TRBJ1-2	TGCAGTGCTAAGTCCGCTTGGCAGGCTAACTATGGCTACACCTTC	CSAKSAWQANYGYTF
NA	TRBV12-3/TRBV12-4	many	TRBJ2-7	TGTGCCAGCAGTCGGACTGCCAGCTCCTACGAGCAGTACTTC	CASSRTASSYEQYF
TRBD1	TRBV12-3/TRBV12-4	NA	TRBJ2-5	TGTGCCAGCAGCAGAACGCAGACAGGGGGCTCCCAGTACTTC	CASSRTQTGGSQYF
NA	TRBV29-1	many	TRBJ2-3	TGCAGCGTTGAAACCGTCGGTGGTACGCAGTATTTT	CSVETVGGTQYF
NA	TRBV20-1	NA	TRBJ2-7	TGCAGTGCTAGATTCTCCGAGGGCATTTACGAGCAGTACTTC	CSARFSEGIYEQYF
NA	TRBV10-3	NA	TRBJ1-2	TGTGCCATCAGTGAGACGGCAGGGCAAGATGGCTACACCTTC	CAISETAGQDGYTF
NA	TRBV2	NA	TRBJ2-7	TGTGCCAGCAGTGCTCCCCTCTCCTACGAGCAGTACTTC	CASSAPLSYEQYF
TRBD2	TRBV10-3	many	TRBJ2-2	TGTGCCACCCGGGGACTAGCGGCGAACACCGGGGAGCTGTTTTTT	CATRGLAANTGELFF
NA	TRBV19	NA	TRBJ1-1	TGTGCCAGTACTACGACGGACAGATACATGAACACTGAAGCTTTCTTT	CASTTTDRYMNTEAFF
TRBD1	TRBV24-1	NA	TRBJ2-7	TGTGCCACCAGTGATAGAGGGACAGGGGTTTTTGGCGAGCAGTACTTC	CATSDRGTGVFGEQYF
TRBD2	TRBV11-1	NA	TRBJ2-3	TGTGCTAGCAGCTTAGCGCTCCTAGCGGGGAGCACAGATACGCAGTATTTT	CASSLALLAGSTDTQYF
NA	TRBV19	NA	TRBJ1-5	TGTGCCAGTAGTATAGATGGGGGGAGCAATCAGCCCCAGCATTTT	CASSIDGGSNQPQHF
TRBD1	TRBV10-3	few	TRBJ1-2	TGTGCCATCAGTGACACAGGGGGCAGGTATGGCTACACCTTC	CAISDTGGRYGYTF
TRBD1	TRBV5-1	many	TRBJ2-1	TGCGCCAGCAGCACGTCCGGGACAGCATACAATGAGCAGTTCTTC	CASSTSGTAYNEQFF
NA	TRBV24-1	NA	TRBJ1-2	TGTGCCACCAGTGACCCCGAGGAACCTAACTATGGCTACACCTTC	CATSDPEEPNYGYTF
NA	TRBV30	few	TRBJ2-7	TGTGCCTGGAGTGATGAGTGGCGAGGGCCCGAGCAGTACTTC	CAWSDEWRGPEQYF
NA	TRBV7-7	few	TRBJ1-1	TGTGCCAGCAGCTTAAGCTTGAACACTGAAGCTTTCTTT	CASSLSLNTEAFF
NA	TRBV6-1	NA	TRBJ1-5	TGTGCCAGCAGTGGGGTTAGGCTTACGGCCCAGCATTTT	CASSGVRLTAQHF
NA	TRBV24-1	few	TRBJ2-1	TGTGCCACCAGTGAGGGGGAGTACAATGAGCAGTTCTTC	CATSEGEYNEQFF
NA	TRBV6-5	NA	TRBJ1-1	TGTGCCAGCAGTTACTCGACACTCGGGACGGGGAACACTGAAGCTTTCTTT	CASSYSTLGTGNTEAFF
NA	TRBV19	NA	TRBJ1-6	TGTGCCAGTAGCCCACCGGTCAATTCACCCCTCCACTTT	CASSPPVNSPLHF
TRBD2	TRBV6-1	few	TRBJ2-5	TGTGCCAGCACCAAAAAGAAGACTAGCGGGAGGGCCTCGGGGACCCAGTACTTC	CASTKKKTSGRASGTQYF
TRBD2	TRBV5-5	many	TRBJ2-1	TGTGCCAGCAGCTTGGGGACTAGCGGTTATGAGCAGTTCTTC	CASSLGTSGYEQFF
TRBD2	TRBV7-3	NA	TRBJ2-5	TGTGCCAGCAGCTCTAGCGGACTAGCTGGAGAGACCCAGTACTTC	CASSSSGLAGETQYF
NA	TRBV5-6	NA	TRBJ2-1	TGTGCCAGCAGCTTGGGACTCCCTAATGCGGAGCAGTTCTTC	CASSLGLPNAEQFF